Below are 19 T cell receptor beta chains sequenced from a single sample in a study of shared clonotypes between healthy human individuals. The assay was immunoSEQ multiplex PCR, and TCRdb's table has in-frame clones only and misses some. The table shows 2.5 million or so clones, with approximately 90% occurring only once. The specimen sequenced was naive CD4+ T cells sorted from blood. Subset given: CD45RA+ positively selected. These receptors originate from a man between 18 and 35 years old in good health.

This clone has just one count. V is TRBV11-3 and J is TRBJ2-1; 8 positions match TRBD2. The V and J ends lost 0 bases and 4 bases, in that order; junction bases with no gene match: 5. The CDR3 is 16 residues long. Germline CDR1 reads SGHNT; CDR2 reads YENEEA. CDR3 in DNA: TGTGCCAGCAGCTTAGAGGCTAGCGGGCCGTACAATGAGCAGTTCTTC. It codes for CASSLEASGPYNEQFF.

The chain combines TRBV27 with TRBJ1-1; D ambiguous. The CDR3 covers 11 residues. V gave up 7 bases and J gave up 5 bases, with 8 bases separating them. Germline V CDR1 and CDR2: MNHEY, SMNVEV (reference sequence). CDR3 sequence reads: CASILRTEAFF. The CDR3 nucleotides are TGTGCCAGCATTCTGCGGACTGAAGCTTTCTTT.

The chain carries TRBV11-2 and TRBJ1-4; 8 positions match TRBD1. The CDR3 loop spans 15 amino acids. Germline V lookup: CDR1 SGHAT, CDR2 FQNNGV. V lost 6 bases, J lost 8 bases, and 11 bases stayed unmatched. This CDR3 is CASRQSQGAGEKLFF. CDR3 in DNA: TGTGCCAGCAGGCAAAGTCAGGGGGCAGGAGAAAAACTGTTTTTT.

The chain links TRBV7-2 to TRBJ1-5; D gene uncertain. Germline V gives CDR1 SGHTA, CDR2 FQGNSA. Trimming cost V 1 base and J 0 bases, with 10 bases left between them. The CDR3 covers 16 residues. The CDR3 DNA sequence: TGTGCCAGCAGCTTAGGTCTCCGGGGTAGCAATCAGCCCCAGCATTTT. Residues: CASSLGLRGSNQPQHF.

The V call is TRBV11-3, the J call TRBJ2-3; 8 bases align to TRBD2. The V gene's germline CDR1 is SGHNT and CDR2 YENEEA. The CDR3 contains 15 residues. With 1 base clipped from V and 5 bases from J, the junction kept 5 bases outside the gene matches. CDR3 sequence: CASSLGGTSGDTQYF. The CDR3 bases are TGTGCCAGCAGCTTAGGAGGGACTAGTGGAGATACGCAGTATTTT.

The chain is built from TRBV7-9 and TRBJ2-5; 7 nucleotides agree with TRBD2. Judging by the DNA end, TRBJ2-7 fits better; the J call may be wrong. From germline, CDR1 is SEHNR and CDR2 FQNEAQ (reference sequence). The CDR3 consists of 14 residues. The CDR3 protein is CASSLAGLTYEQYF. CDR3 DNA: TGTGCCAGCAGCTTAGCGGGACTAACCTACGAGCAGTACTTC.

J is TRBJ1-2 and V is TRBV7-2; the D gene is possibly TRBD1 (6 bases). The V end lost 7 bases, the J end lost 5 bases, and 20 bases lay between the germline ends. CDR3 length equals 15 residues. CDR1 and CDR2 from the germline V gene are SGHTA and FQGNSA. The CDR3 is CASTPGGQGWYGYTF. The CDR3 DNA reads as TGTGCCAGCACCCCAGGAGGGCAGGGGTGGTATGGCTACACCTTC. Full variable domain (outside the CDR3, taken from reference TRBV7-2 and TRBJ1-2): GAGVSQSPSNKVTEKGKDVELRCDPISGHTALYWYRQSLGQGLEFLIYFQGNSAPDKSGLPSDRFSAERTGGSVSTLTIQRTQQEDSAVYLCASTPGGQGWYGYTFGSGTRLTVV.

The genes are TRBV12-5 and TRBJ2-7, with 8 bases aligning to TRBD2. V shed 7 bases and J 6 bases; nucleotides not matched to a gene: 11. The CDR3 extends over 14 amino acids. The germline V gene encodes CDR1 LGHNT and CDR2 FRNRAP. CDR3 DNA sequence: TGTGCTAGTGCCGTCAGCGGGAGTCTGTCCGAGCAGTACTTC. The encoded protein is CASAVSGSLSEQYF.

The chain couples TRBV7-2 to TRBJ2-6; no definite D call. The CDR3 runs to 15 residues. The V gene lost 1 base and the J gene lost 10 bases, with 14 bases spanning the gap. Germline-derived CDR1 and CDR2 are SGHTA and FQGNSA. The CDR3 nucleotides read TGTGCCAGCAGCTTAGGTGGCCAACGGACGAACGTCCTGACTTTC. It translates to CASSLGGQRTNVLTF.

The chain uses TRBV28 and TRBJ1-5; tentative D call: TRBD1 (6 bases). This CDR3 has 16 amino acids. Per the germline V gene, CDR1 is MDHEN and CDR2 is SYDVKM. Trimming stripped 1 base from V and 3 bases from J, with 13 bases between. The CDR3 bases are TGTGCCAGCAGTTTATCTTGGGGGCAGGACAATCAGCCCCAGCATTTT. Residues: CASSLSWGQDNQPQHF. Combining the CDR3 with reference TRBV28 and TRBJ1-5 gives the whole variable domain DVKVTQSSRYLVKRTGEKVFLECVQDMDHENMFWYRQDPGLGLRLIYFSYDVKMKEKGDIPEGYSVSREKKERFSLILESASTNQTSMYLCASSLSWGQDNQPQHFGDGTRLSIL.

V and J are TRBV30 and TRBJ2-6; a weak D match, TRBD1 (6 bases). The CDR3 consists of 15 residues. Deletions cut 0 bases from V and 4 bases from J, with 10 bases between. The germline V gene encodes CDR1 GTSNPN and CDR2 SVGIG (reference sequence). CDR3 sequence: CAWSVQGGGANVLTF. CDR3 bases: TGTGCCTGGAGTGTACAGGGCGGGGGGGCCAACGTCCTGACTTTC. Supplemented by reference TRBV30 and TRBJ2-6, the full variable domain reads SQTIHQWPATLVQPVGSPLSLECTVEGTSNPNLYWYRQAAGRGLQLLFYSVGIGQISSEVPQNLSASRPQDRQFILSSKKLLLSDSGFYLCAWSVQGGGANVLTFGAGSRLTVL.

Details on this clone: The same CDR3 can be traced to other DNA sequences in this sample. The chain is built from TRBV18 and TRBJ2-5; 15 nucleotides agree with TRBD2. Germline V gene sequence: CDR1 KGHSH, CDR2 LQKENI. The CDR3 covers 17 residues. V was clipped by 3 bases and J by 4 bases; unmatched bases: 6. The CDR3 region is CASSPPGLAGGPETQYF. As DNA, the CDR3 is TGTGCCAGCTCACCTCCCGGACTAGCGGGAGGGCCAGAGACCCAGTACTTC.

CDR3 loop: CASSLTTGTYEQYF. The CDR3 DNA reads as TGTGCCAGCAGCTTGACGACAGGGACCTACGAGCAGTACTTC. V gene TRBV7-9 combines with J gene TRBJ2-7; 7 nucleotides agree with TRBD1. J was trimmed by 2 bases and V by 3 bases; bases with no gene match: 4. The CDR3 extends over 14 amino acids. Germline V gene sequence: CDR1 SEHNR, CDR2 FQNEAQ (reference sequence).

The chain recombines TRBV5-1 with TRBJ1-1; D possibly corresponds to TRBD1 (5 bases). Germline CDR1 reads SGHRS; CDR2 reads YFSETQ. V lost 4 bases and J lost 2, with 15 bases in between. The CDR3 is 15 amino acids. The CDR3 region is CASSPGSGPNTEAFF. The DNA of the CDR3 is TGCGCCAGCAGCCCTGGGTCAGGGCCCAACACTGAAGCTTTCTTT.

Details on this clone: The same CDR3 can be traced to other DNA sequences in this sample. This chain links TRBV5-1 with TRBJ1-5; perhaps TRBD1 as D (6 bases). The germline gives CDR1 SGHRS, CDR2 YFSETQ. The CDR3 is made up of 15 amino acids. V was shortened by 0 bases and J by 4 bases, with 11 bases between the two germline ends. The CDR3 bases are TGCGCCAGCAGCTTGGGGGGGCGGGGAAATCAGCCCCAGCATTTT. Protein sequence: CASSLGGRGNQPQHF.

The chain is built from TRBV10-3 and TRBJ2-2, with 9 bases identical to TRBD1. The germline V gene encodes CDR1 ENHRY and CDR2 SYGVKD. J lost 6 bases, V lost 6 bases, and 14 bases had no gene match. This CDR3 is built from 17 residues. CDR3 residues: CAISFGGGQGVAGELFF. The CDR3 DNA follows: TGTGCCATCAGCTTTGGGGGGGGACAGGGAGTTGCCGGGGAGCTGTTTTTT.

The chain uses TRBV28 and TRBJ1-2; maybe TRBD1 (5 bases). Germline V lookup: CDR1 MDHEN, CDR2 SYDVKM. The CDR3 sequence is 16 residues long. With 4 bases removed from V and 0 bases from J, the gap between germline ends came to 15 bases. The CDR3 is CASSSLRDATNYGYTF. DNA of the CDR3: TGTGCCAGCAGTTCCCTCAGGGACGCAACTAACTATGGCTACACCTTC.

The chain employs TRBV11-3 and TRBJ2-3; 12 bases match TRBD2. Germline CDR1 SGHNT, CDR2 YENEEA. CDR3 size: 15 residues. V trimming: 5 bases; J trimming: 3 bases; junction bases outside the gene matches: 3. CDR3 DNA: TGTGCCAGCAGCACCCTAGCGGGGGGGACAGATACGCAGTATTTT. Amino acid sequence: CASSTLAGGTDTQYF. Based on the CDR3 plus reference TRBV11-3 and TRBJ2-3, the full variable domain is EAGVVQSPRYKIIEKKQPVAFWCNPISGHNTLYWYLQNLGQGPELLIRYENEEAVDDSQLPKDRFSAERLKGVDSTLKIQPAELGDSAVYLCASSTLAGGTDTQYFGPGTRLTVL.

The gene calls are TRBV5-1 and TRBJ2-5; TRBD2 aligns across 15 bases. The CDR3 runs to 16 residues. CDR1 and CDR2 (germline): SGHRS, YFSETQ. The trim removed 4 bases at V and 6 bases at J, leaving 7 bases unmatched. The CDR3 nucleotides read TGCGCCAGCAGCCCAGGACTAGCGGGGGGGCTTAAGACCCAGTACTTC. Translation gives CASSPGLAGGLKTQYF.